The 14 T cell receptor beta chains listed next were all sequenced from one sample in a study of T cell responses to AZD1222 COVID-19 vaccine. Only in-frame clones appear in the TCRdb table, and some are missing; sequencing was by immunoSEQ multiplex PCR. This table has 150,000 to 200,000 clones, approximately 92% appearing once. This sample comprised peripheral blood, obtained on day 0 of AZD1222 vaccination. The receptors come from an adult in good health.

The chain carries TRBV9 and TRBJ1-3, with D perhaps TRBD1 (6 bases). V was pared by 2 bases and J by 5 bases, with 14 bases between. Per germline, CDR1 SGDLS and CDR2 YYNGEE. This CDR3 is built from 15 residues. The CDR3 spells CASSVGGGTRNTIYF. CDR3 bases: TGTGCCAGCAGCGTCGGCGGGGGCACAAGAAACACCATATATTTT.

The gene calls are TRBV7-6 and TRBJ2-3; no reliable D call. Germline lookup yields CDR1 SGHVS and CDR2 FNYEAQ. The CDR3 contains 16 residues. Deletions cut 3 bases from V and 7 bases from J, with 20 bases between. The CDR3 loop reads CASSFLYREQVNTQYF. In DNA, the CDR3 is TGTGCCAGCAGCTTTTTGTATAGGGAACAAGTTAATACGCAGTATTTT.

This rearrangement joins TRBV7-9 to TRBJ2-2; D not certain. This CDR3 spans 17 amino acids. With 0 bases removed from V and 5 bases from J, the gap between germline ends came to 16 bases. Germline V gene data show CDR1 as SEHNR and CDR2 as FQNEAQ (reference sequence). The CDR3 bases are TGTGCCAGCAGCTTAGCGCGCAGAAACCCTTGGACCGGGGAGCTGTTTTTT. Protein product: CASSLARRNPWTGELFF.

The chain is built from TRBV27 and TRBJ1-6; D is perhaps TRBD1 (5 bases). The CDR3 runs 14 residues. Trimming shortened V by 3 bases and J by 12 bases, and 15 bases separated the two germline ends. Germline CDR1 and CDR2: MNHEY and SMNVEV (reference sequence). The CDR3 region has the DNA TGTGCCAGCAGTTTCCCAGATCAGGGTCAACCCCTCCACTTT. This translates into CASSFPDQGQPLHF.

A single count supports this clone. This chain joins TRBV19 and TRBJ2-3; the D gene is possibly TRBD1 (5 bases). V was trimmed by 2 bases and J by 2 bases, leaving 32 bases between them. Germline CDR1 reads LNHDA; CDR2 reads SQIVND (reference sequence). There are 22 residues in the CDR3. The DNA of the CDR3 is TGTGCCAGTAGTATATCGCACGCGACAGATCACAGCTTAAGCGCACTCACAGATACGCAGTATTTT. Amino acid sequence: CASSISHATDHSLSALTDTQYF.

The chain joins TRBV7-9 to TRBJ1-2; no definite D call. V shed 1 base and J shed 8 bases, with 11 bases lying between them. CDR1 and CDR2 (germline): SEHNR, FQNEAQ (reference sequence). The CDR3 runs 13 residues. The CDR3 loop reads CASSLEAGRGYTF. CDR3 sequence (DNA): TGTGCCAGCAGCTTAGAGGCCGGGCGAGGCTACACCTTC.

V is TRBV3-1 (or the pseudogene TRBV3-2) and J is TRBJ1-1; unclear D gene. V was trimmed by 3 bases and J by 2 bases, leaving 7 bases between them. The CDR3 is 13 residues long. The V gene's germline CDR1 is LGHDT and CDR2 YNNKEL (reference sequence). The chain's CDR3 is CASSQISNTEAFF. CDR3 DNA sequence: TGTGCCAGCAGCCAGATATCCAACACTGAAGCTTTCTTT.

The gene calls are TRBV4-2 and TRBJ1-1; the match to TRBD1 covers 7 bases. CDR3 length: 15 residues. The junction had 13 bases not matched to a gene; V was cut back by 8 bases and J by 4 bases. Germline V gives CDR1 LGHNA, CDR2 YNFKEQ. The CDR3 bases are TGTGCCAGCGGGAACTCAGGGGGAGTGAGCACTGAAGCTTTCTTT. The encoded protein is CASGNSGGVSTEAFF.

The genes are TRBV27 and TRBJ1-2; D is ambiguous. Germline CDR1 is MNHEY and CDR2 is SMNVEV (reference sequence). This CDR3 is 14 amino acids long. Trimming left V 5 bases short and J 8 bases short, with 18 bases between. In DNA, the CDR3 is TGTGCCAGCAGTGCTCGATTGGGTACGGGCGGCTACACCTTC. It codes for CASSARLGTGGYTF.

J is TRBJ2-5 and V is TRBV4-3; TRBD2 matches 14 bases. After removal of 4 bases from V and 7 bases from J, the junction contained 5 bases not matched to a gene. Germline CDR1 LGHNA, CDR2 YSLEER. This CDR3 contains 15 residues. The CDR3 sequence: CASSPGLAGGGTQYF. The CDR3 nucleotides read TGCGCCAGCAGCCCCGGACTAGCGGGGGGTGGGACCCAGTACTTC.

The chain recombines TRBV12-3 or TRBV12-4 with TRBJ1-3; no clear D. V gave up 3 bases and J gave up 0 bases, with 3 bases separating them. This CDR3 is built from 13 residues. The CDR3 coding sequence is TGTGCCAGCAGTTTGGGCTCTGGAAACACCATATATTTT. Its translation: CASSLGSGNTIYF.

The rearrangement joins TRBV11-2 to TRBJ2-1; D is uncertain. The CDR3 length is 15 residues. The V end lost 1 base, the J end lost 0 bases, and 7 bases lay between the germline ends. Germline V gene lookup returns CDR1 SGHAT and CDR2 FQNNGV. The CDR3 DNA follows: TGTGCCAGCAGCTTAGGGAGTATCTCCTACAATGAGCAGTTCTTC. Translating gives CASSLGSISYNEQFF.

The rearrangement uses TRBV18 and TRBJ1-1; no reliable D call. V shed 0 bases and J shed 3 bases, with 14 bases lying between them. Germline loops: CDR1 KGHSH, CDR2 LQKENI. The CDR3 is 16 residues long. The CDR3 DNA reads TGTGCCAGCTCACCACCCCCCGGGGTCGATCACACTGAAGCTTTCTTT. Its translation is CASSPPPGVDHTEAFF.

The rearrangement links TRBV7-8 to TRBJ1-1, with D unresolved. The CDR3 consists of 13 residues. Germline loops: CDR1 SGHVS, CDR2 FQNEAQ. V dropped 4 bases and J dropped 1 base, with 7 bases sitting between them. DNA for the CDR3: TGTGCCAGCAGCTCTCAGGAGAACACTGAAGCTTTCTTT. This sequence encodes CASSSQENTEAFF.